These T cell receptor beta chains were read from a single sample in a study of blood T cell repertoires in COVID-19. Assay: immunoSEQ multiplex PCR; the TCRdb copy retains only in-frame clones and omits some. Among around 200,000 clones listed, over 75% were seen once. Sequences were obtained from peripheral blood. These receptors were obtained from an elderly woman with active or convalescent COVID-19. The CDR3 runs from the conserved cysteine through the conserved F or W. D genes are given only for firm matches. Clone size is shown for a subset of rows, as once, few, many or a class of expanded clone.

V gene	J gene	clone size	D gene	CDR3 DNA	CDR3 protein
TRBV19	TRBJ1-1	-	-	TGTGCCAGTAGTATCGTACAGAGTGAAGCTTTCTTT	CASSIVQSEAFF
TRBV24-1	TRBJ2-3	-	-	TGTGCCACCAGTGATACTTATATTAGCACAGATACGCAGTATTTT	CATSDTYISTDTQYF
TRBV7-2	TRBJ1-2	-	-	TGTGCCAGCAGCTCCTCAGGAGGAGTCTATGGCTACACCTTC	CASSSSGGVYGYTF
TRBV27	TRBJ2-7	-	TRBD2	TGTGCCAGCAGTTCACTAGCGGGGGACGGGATATACGAGCAGTACTTC	CASSSLAGDGIYEQYF
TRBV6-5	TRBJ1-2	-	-	TGTGCCAGCAGTTACGACAGACTTAACTATGGCTACACCTTC	CASSYDRLNYGYTF
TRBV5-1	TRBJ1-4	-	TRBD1	TGCGCCAGCAGCTGGACCGGGACAGGGGATGAAAAACTGTTTTTT	CASSWTGTGDEKLFF
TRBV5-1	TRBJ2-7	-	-	TGCGCCAGCAGTTTGGGGCCGATTGGAGCCGAGCAGTACTTC	CASSLGPIGAEQYF
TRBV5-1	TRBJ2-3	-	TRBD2	TGCGCCAGCAGTCGTGGGACTAGCGGGGGCGCGGGGTACGATACGCAGTATTTT	CASSRGTSGGAGYDTQYF
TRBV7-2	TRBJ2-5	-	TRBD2	TGTGCCAGCAGCACCCGACTAGCGGGAGGCCAAGAGACCCAGTACTTC	CASSTRLAGGQETQYF
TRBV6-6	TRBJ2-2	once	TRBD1	TGTGCCAGCAGTCTCACCCCGGGACAGAGGATCTTTGGGGAGCTGTTTTTT	CASSLTPGQRIFGELFF
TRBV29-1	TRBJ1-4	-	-	TGCAGCGTTGGCTCCGTACGGGAAAAACTGTTTTTT	CSVGSVREKLFF
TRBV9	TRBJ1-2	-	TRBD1	TGTGCCAGCAGCGTTGGGACAGGGGGCGGCGATGGCTACACCTTC	CASSVGTGGGDGYTF
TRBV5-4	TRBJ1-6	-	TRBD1	TGTGCCAGCAGCCCGAGGGGCAGGGGGATCAATTCACCCCTCCACTTT	CASSPRGRGINSPLHF
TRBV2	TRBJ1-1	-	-	TGTGCCAGCAGTGAAGCGGGGGACAAAATTGAAGCTTTCTTT	CASSEAGDKIEAFF
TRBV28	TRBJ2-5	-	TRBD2	TGTGCCAGCAGCCCCCCGGCGCGGGGGGCTGAGACCCAGTACTTC	CASSPPARGAETQYF
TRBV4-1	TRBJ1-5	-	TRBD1	TGCGCCAGCAGACCTCAAACAGGGGTTGGCAATCAGCCCCAGCATTTT	CASRPQTGVGNQPQHF
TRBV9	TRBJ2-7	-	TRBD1	TGTGCCAGCAGCGCCCGGGACAGGGGTTCCTACGAGCAGTACTTC	CASSARDRGSYEQYF
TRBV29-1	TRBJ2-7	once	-	TGCAGCGTTCTGACGGCGGACAACTCCTACGAGCAGTACTTC	CSVLTADNSYEQYF
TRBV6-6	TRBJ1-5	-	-	TGTGCCAGCAGTTACCAATATCAGCCCCAGCATTTT	CASSYQYQPQHF
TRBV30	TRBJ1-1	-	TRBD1	TGTGCCTGGAGTTACGGACAGGGTGAAGCTTTCTTT	CAWSYGQGEAFF
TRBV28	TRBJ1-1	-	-	TGTGCCAGCAGTTCCCCGGCGGACTTGACTGAAGCTTTCTTT	CASSSPADLTEAFF
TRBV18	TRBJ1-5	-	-	TGTGCCAGCTCACCAGGGGGGGGCTCGAGTCAGCCCCAGCATTTT	CASSPGGGSSQPQHF
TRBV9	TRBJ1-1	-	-	TGTGCCAGCAGGTCAGGGCTGAACACTGAAGCTTTCTTT	CASRSGLNTEAFF
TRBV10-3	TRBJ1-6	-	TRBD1	TGTGCCATCAGTGGCCGACAGGGGGATTTAAATTCACCCCTCCACTTT	CAISGRQGDLNSPLHF
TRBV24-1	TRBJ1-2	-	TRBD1	TGTGCCACCGGGGACAGGGCTAACTATGGCTACACCTTC	CATGDRANYGYTF
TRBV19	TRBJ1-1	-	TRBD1	TGTGCCAGTAGTAGGCCGGGACAGGGGTTCACTGAAGCTTTCTTT	CASSRPGQGFTEAFF
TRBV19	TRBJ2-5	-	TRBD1	TGTGCCAGTAGTCTACAGGGGCGGGAGACCCAGTACTTC	CASSLQGRETQYF
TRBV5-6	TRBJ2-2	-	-	TGTGCCAGCAGCCCACGGCGACAGGGAGGGAACACCGGGGAGCTGTTTTTT	CASSPRRQGGNTGELFF
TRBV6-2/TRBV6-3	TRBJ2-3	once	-	TGTGCCAGCAGTTACTCGCTTCGGGGCACAGATACGCAGTATTTT	CASSYSLRGTDTQYF
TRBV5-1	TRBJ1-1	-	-	TGCGCCAGCAGCTTGGGACACCGAACGACTGAAGCTTTCTTT	CASSLGHRTTEAFF
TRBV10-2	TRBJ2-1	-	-	TGCGCCAGCAAGGCTAGCGTAAACACTGAGCAGTTCTTC	CASKASVNTEQFF
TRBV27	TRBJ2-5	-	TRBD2	TGTGCCAGCAGCCCAGGGTGGATAGCGGGGGGAGAGACCCAGTACTTC	CASSPGWIAGGETQYF
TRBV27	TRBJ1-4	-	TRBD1	TGTGCCAGCAGCGAGGACAGGGGGCAGGTAAAACTGTTTTTT	CASSEDRGQVKLFF
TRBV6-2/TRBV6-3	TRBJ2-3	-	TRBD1	TGTGCCAGCAGTCCGAGGGGCAGGGGGCCCACAGATACGCAGTATTTT	CASSPRGRGPTDTQYF
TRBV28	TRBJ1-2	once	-	TGTGCCAGCAGTCCTTATAGCAGGGTCGGAGGCTACACCTTC	CASSPYSRVGGYTF
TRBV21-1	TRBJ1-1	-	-	TGTGCCAGCAGCAAAGCCAGCAGGGAAAACACTGAAGCTTTCTTT	CASSKASRENTEAFF
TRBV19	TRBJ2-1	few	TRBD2	TGTGCCAGTAGTTCGCTAGCGGGGGGGCCCCTTCTATCTAACAATGAGCAGTTCTTC	CASSSLAGGPLLSNNEQFF
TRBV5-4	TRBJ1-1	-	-	TGTGCCAGCAGCTTGCCCCAGATGAACACTGAAGCTTTCTTT	CASSLPQMNTEAFF
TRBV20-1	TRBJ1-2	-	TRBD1	TGCAGTGCTAGTGGGACAGGGGGCGACCCCTATGGCTACACCTTC	CSASGTGGDPYGYTF
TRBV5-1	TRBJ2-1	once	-	TGCGCCAGCAGCTTGGGAGGCCATGAGCAGTTCTTC	CASSLGGHEQFF
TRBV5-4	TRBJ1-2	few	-	TGTGCCAGCAGCCAGGAGGGAATTGGCAGGGGCTACACCTTC	CASSQEGIGRGYTF
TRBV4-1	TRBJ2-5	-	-	TGCGCCAGCAGCCACCGACCCGGGGGTTCAGAGACCCAGTACTTC	CASSHRPGGSETQYF
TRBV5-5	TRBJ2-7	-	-	TGTGCCAGCAGCTTCGGCAACGGGGGAGTCTACGAGCAGTACTTC	CASSFGNGGVYEQYF
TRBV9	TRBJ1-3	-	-	TGTGCCAGCAGCGTACAGGGAGGAGGAAACACCATATATTTT	CASSVQGGGNTIYF
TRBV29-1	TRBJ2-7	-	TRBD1	TGCAGCGTTGTTCTGAACAGGGGGCCCTACGAGCAGTACTTC	CSVVLNRGPYEQYF
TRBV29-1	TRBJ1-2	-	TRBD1	TGCAGCGTTGGTCTGCAGGGGGCGCTTAGACGTGATGGCTACACCTTC	CSVGLQGALRRDGYTF
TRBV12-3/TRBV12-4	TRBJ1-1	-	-	TGTGCCAGCAGCCGGGTTGGCGGCACTGAAGCTTTCTTT	CASSRVGGTEAFF
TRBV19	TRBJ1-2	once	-	TGTGCCAGTACTCCACTGACAGGCCCCATATATGGCTACACCTTC	CASTPLTGPIYGYTF
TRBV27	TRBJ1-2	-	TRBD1	TGTGCGGCGGGACAGAAAAACTATGGCTACACCTTC	CAAGQKNYGYTF
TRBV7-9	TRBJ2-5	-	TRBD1	TGTGCCAGCAGCTTAGTACAGGGGATTCGGGAGACCCAGTACTTC	CASSLVQGIRETQYF
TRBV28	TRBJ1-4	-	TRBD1	TGTGCCAGCAGTTTGAGGGGGCGAGAGGAAAAACTGTTTTTT	CASSLRGREEKLFF
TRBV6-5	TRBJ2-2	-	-	TGTGCCAGCAGTTACGAGGCAGGGGCCGGGGAGCTGTTTTTT	CASSYEAGAGELFF
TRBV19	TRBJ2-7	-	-	TGTGCCAGTAGTCGGACAGTTAACTCCTACGAGCAGTACTTC	CASSRTVNSYEQYF
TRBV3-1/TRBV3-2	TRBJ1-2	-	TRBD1	TGTGCCAGCAGCCAACCTGGGACAGGCGTCCACTATGGCTACACCTTC	CASSQPGTGVHYGYTF
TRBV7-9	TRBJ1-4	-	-	TGTGCCAGCAGTTCTACAGGGAGTTATGAAAAACTGTTTTTT	CASSSTGSYEKLFF
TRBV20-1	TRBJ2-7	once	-	TGCAGTGCTAGTCAGGCCCTCGGATCCCCTATTTACGAGCAGTACTTC	CSASQALGSPIYEQYF
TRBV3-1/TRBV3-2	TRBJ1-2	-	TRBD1	TGTGCCAGCAGCCAAGAGGTCAGTTGGTCTCCCGAGGGGGCTGGCTACACCTTC	CASSQEVSWSPEGAGYTF
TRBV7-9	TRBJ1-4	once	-	TGTGCCAGCAGCAAAAGGGGAGAAAAACTGTTTTTT	CASSKRGEKLFF
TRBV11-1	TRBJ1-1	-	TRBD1	TGTGCCAGCAGCTTATCCCGGGACAGGGTGAACACTGAAGCTTTCTTT	CASSLSRDRVNTEAFF